This T cell receptor (beta chain) appears in the sequencing data of a study of T-cell reconstitution after alpha-beta-depleted transplantation in children. As it was prepared, the TCRbeta library received unique molecular identifiers. TCRdb re-derived calls from the PCR reads in MiXCR, one entry per CDR3 protein. Here the sample spans 200,000 to 300,000 distinct CDR3 sequences, 12% being singletons. The table lists this clonotype with many counts. CDR1 and CDR2 from the germline V gene are DFQATT and SNEGSKA (reference sequence). V was clipped by 6 bases and J by 2 bases; unmatched bases: 11. The length of the CDR3 is 15 residues.

This chain uses TRBV20-1 with TRBJ2-3; 7 nucleotides align to TRBD2. This sequence was found in a human donor who donated a stem cell graft to a child with acute lymphoblastic leukemia. Sequences were derived from PBMCs from the stem cell graft donor, sampled from the stem cell graft. In DNA, the CDR3 is TGCAGTGCCCCAGCGGGAATTGGAAACACAGATACGCAGTATTTT. It is translated as CSAPAGIGNTDTQYF.